A single sample gave rise to the 3 T cell receptor beta chains below, sequenced in a study of shared clonotypes between healthy human individuals. Sequencing was performed with immunoSEQ multiplex PCR; in TCRdb, only in-frame clones are kept and a portion is missing. The table lists some 510,000 clones, 75% to 85% of them singletons. The specimen was PBMCs. Receptors were obtained from a woman between 40 and 50 years old in good health. Some clones in this sample may be carry-over from other donors' samples.

As for this clone: Different DNA sequences within this sample yield the same CDR3. The genes are TRBV28 and TRBJ1-5, with TRBD1 matching 7 bases. Losses at the gene ends were 6 bases for V and 3 bases for J; bases not matched to a gene: 8. The CDR3 totals 15 residues. The germline V gene has CDR1 MDHEN and CDR2 SYDVKM. The CDR3 reads CASSRIDRDNQPQHF. The CDR3 DNA is TGTGCCAGCAGCAGAATCGACAGGGACAATCAGCCCCAGCATTTT.

The rearrangement links TRBV28 to TRBJ2-6; D is unresolved. CDR1 MDHEN and CDR2 SYDVKM come from the germline V gene. This CDR3 is 16 amino acids long. V was trimmed by 4 bases and J by 2 bases, leaving 12 bases between them. CDR3 in DNA: TGTGCCAGCAGTTCGCCGGTTCTGGCTGGGGCCAACGTCCTGACTTTC. It yields the protein CASSSPVLAGANVLTF.

CDR3: CASSPVEGSLLRNEQYF. CDR3 nucleotide sequence: TGTGCCAGCTCACCAGTAGAGGGTAGTCTACTTCGAAACGAGCAGTACTTC. The chain carries TRBV18 and TRBJ2-7, with D possibly being TRBD2 (5 bases). The V end lost 2 bases, the J end lost 5 bases, and 22 bases lay between the germline ends. CDR3 size: 17 residues. Germline lookup yields CDR1 KGHSH and CDR2 LQKENI.